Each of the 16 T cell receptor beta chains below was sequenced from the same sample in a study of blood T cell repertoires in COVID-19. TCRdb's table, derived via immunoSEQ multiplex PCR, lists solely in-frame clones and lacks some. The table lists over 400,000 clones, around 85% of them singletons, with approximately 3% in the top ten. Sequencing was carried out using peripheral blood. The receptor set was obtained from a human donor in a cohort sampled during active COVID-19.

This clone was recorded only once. CDR3 protein: CATTRLRGYTF. The CDR3 DNA sequence: TGTGCCACCACACGGTTGAGGGGCTACACCTTC. The rearrangement joins TRBV28 to TRBJ1-2; D unresolved. Deletions cut 10 bases from V and 8 bases from J, with 14 bases between. CDR1 is MDHEN and CDR2 is SYDVKM in the germline V gene. The CDR3 extends over 11 amino acids.

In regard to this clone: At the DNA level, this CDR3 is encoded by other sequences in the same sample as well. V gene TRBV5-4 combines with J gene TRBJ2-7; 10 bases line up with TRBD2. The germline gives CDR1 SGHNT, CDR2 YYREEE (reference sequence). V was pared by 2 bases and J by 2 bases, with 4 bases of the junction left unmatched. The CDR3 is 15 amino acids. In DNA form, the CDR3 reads TGTGCCAGCAGCTTAGGGCTAGCGGGAGCCTACGAGCAGTACTTC. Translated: CASSLGLAGAYEQYF.

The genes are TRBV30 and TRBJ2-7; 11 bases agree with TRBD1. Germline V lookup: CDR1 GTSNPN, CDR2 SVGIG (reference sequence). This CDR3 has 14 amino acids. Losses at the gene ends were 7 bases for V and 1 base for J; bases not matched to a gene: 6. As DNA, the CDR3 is TGTGCCTTAGGGACAGGGGGATTATCCTACGAGCAGTACTTC. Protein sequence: CALGTGGLSYEQYF.

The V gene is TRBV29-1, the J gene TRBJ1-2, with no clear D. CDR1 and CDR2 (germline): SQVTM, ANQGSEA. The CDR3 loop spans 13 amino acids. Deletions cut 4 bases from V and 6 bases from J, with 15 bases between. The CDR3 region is CSVVPRKCNGYTF. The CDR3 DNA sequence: TGCAGCGTTGTACCCAGGAAGTGTAATGGCTACACCTTC.

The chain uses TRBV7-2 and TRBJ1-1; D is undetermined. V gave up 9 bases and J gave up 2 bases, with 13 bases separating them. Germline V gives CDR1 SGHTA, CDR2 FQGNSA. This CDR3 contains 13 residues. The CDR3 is CARGEGSNTEAFF. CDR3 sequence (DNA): TGTGCCAGGGGCGAAGGATCCAACACTGAAGCTTTCTTT.

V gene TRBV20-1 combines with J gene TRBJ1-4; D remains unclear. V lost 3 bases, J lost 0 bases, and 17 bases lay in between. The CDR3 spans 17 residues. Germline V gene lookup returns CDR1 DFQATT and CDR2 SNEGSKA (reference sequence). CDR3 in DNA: TGCAGTGCTAGTCACAGACCCGGTCTTGCAACTAATGAAAAACTGTTTTTT. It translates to CSASHRPGLATNEKLFF.

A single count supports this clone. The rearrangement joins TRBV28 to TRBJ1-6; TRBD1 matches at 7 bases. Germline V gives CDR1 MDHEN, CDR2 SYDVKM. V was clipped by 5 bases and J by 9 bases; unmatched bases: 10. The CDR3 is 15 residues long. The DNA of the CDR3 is TGTGCCAGCAGTGAGGGGACAGACCTAAGTTCACCCCTCCACTTT. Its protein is CASSEGTDLSSPLHF. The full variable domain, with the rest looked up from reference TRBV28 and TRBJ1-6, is DVKVTQSSRYLVKRTGEKVFLECVQDMDHENMFWYRQDPGLGLRLIYFSYDVKMKEKGDIPEGYSVSREKKERFSLILESASTNQTSMYLCASSEGTDLSSPLHFGNGTRLTVT.

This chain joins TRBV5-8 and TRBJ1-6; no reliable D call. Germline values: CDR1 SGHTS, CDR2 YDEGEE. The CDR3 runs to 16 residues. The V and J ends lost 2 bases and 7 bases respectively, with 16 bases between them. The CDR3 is CASSLPGDRKNSPLHF. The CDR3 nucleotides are TGTGCCAGCAGCTTACCTGGAGACCGAAAGAATTCACCCCTCCACTTT.

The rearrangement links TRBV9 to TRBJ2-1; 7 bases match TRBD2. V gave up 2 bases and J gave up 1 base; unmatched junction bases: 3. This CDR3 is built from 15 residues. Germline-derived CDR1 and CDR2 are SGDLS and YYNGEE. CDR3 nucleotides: TGTGCCAGCAGCGTGGGACTATTATCCTACAATGAGCAGTTCTTC. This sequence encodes CASSVGLLSYNEQFF.

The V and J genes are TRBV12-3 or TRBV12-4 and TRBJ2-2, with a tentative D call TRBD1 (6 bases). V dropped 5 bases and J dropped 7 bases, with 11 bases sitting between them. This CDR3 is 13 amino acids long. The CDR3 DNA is TGTGCCAGCAGTACAGGGTACCACGGGGAGCTGTTTTTT. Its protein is CASSTGYHGELFF.

CDR3 sequence: CASSYGQPFSGNTIYF. Here the CDR3 DNA reads TGTGCCAGCAGTTACGGACAGCCCTTCTCTGGAAACACCATATATTTT. This chain joins TRBV27 and TRBJ1-3; D may be TRBD1 (6 bases). Germline V gene lookup returns CDR1 MNHEY and CDR2 SMNVEV (reference sequence). This CDR3 spans 16 amino acids. V lost 4 bases and J lost 0, with 13 bases in between.

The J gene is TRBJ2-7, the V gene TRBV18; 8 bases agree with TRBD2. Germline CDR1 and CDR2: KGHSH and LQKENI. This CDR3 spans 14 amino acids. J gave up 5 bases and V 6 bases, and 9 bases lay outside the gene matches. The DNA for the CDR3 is TGTGCCAGCTCTCGGCGGACTAGCCGGGACGAGCAGTACTTC. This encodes CASSRRTSRDEQYF.

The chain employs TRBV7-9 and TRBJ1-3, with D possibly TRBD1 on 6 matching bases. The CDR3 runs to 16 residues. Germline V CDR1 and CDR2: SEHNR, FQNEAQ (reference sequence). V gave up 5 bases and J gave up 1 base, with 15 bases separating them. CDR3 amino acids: CASSPKYRESGNTIYF. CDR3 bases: TGTGCCAGCAGCCCAAAGTACAGGGAATCTGGAAACACCATATATTTT.

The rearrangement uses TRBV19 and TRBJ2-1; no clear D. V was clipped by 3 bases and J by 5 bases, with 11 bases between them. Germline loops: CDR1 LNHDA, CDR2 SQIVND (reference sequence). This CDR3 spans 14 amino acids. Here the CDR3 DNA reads TGTGCCAGTAGTATGTCACCTGGGCACAATGAGCAGTTCTTC. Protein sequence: CASSMSPGHNEQFF.

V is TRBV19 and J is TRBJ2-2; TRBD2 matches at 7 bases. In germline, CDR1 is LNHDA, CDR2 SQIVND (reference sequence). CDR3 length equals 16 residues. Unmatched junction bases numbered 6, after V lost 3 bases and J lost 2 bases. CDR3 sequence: CASSIRAGPNTGELFF. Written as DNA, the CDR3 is TGTGCCAGTAGTATCAGAGCGGGACCTAACACCGGGGAGCTGTTTTTT.

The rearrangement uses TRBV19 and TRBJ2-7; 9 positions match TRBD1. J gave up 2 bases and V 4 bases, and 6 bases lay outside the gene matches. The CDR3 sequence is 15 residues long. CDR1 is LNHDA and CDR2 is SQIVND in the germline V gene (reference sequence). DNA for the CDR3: TGTGCCAGTAGTAGCCCGGGACAGGGACCCTACGAGCAGTACTTC. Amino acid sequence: CASSSPGQGPYEQYF.